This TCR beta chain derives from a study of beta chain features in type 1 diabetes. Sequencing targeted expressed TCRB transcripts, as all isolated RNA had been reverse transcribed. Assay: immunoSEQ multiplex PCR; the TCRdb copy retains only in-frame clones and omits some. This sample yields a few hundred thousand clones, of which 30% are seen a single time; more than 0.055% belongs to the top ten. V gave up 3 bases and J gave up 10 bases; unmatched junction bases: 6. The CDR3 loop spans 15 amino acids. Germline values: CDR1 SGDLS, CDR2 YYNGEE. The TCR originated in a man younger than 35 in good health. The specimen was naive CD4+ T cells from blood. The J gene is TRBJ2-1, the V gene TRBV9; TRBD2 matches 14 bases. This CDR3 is CASSARLAGGPEQFF. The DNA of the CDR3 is TGTGCCAGCAGCGCCCGACTAGCGGGAGGGCCCGAGCAGTTCTTC.